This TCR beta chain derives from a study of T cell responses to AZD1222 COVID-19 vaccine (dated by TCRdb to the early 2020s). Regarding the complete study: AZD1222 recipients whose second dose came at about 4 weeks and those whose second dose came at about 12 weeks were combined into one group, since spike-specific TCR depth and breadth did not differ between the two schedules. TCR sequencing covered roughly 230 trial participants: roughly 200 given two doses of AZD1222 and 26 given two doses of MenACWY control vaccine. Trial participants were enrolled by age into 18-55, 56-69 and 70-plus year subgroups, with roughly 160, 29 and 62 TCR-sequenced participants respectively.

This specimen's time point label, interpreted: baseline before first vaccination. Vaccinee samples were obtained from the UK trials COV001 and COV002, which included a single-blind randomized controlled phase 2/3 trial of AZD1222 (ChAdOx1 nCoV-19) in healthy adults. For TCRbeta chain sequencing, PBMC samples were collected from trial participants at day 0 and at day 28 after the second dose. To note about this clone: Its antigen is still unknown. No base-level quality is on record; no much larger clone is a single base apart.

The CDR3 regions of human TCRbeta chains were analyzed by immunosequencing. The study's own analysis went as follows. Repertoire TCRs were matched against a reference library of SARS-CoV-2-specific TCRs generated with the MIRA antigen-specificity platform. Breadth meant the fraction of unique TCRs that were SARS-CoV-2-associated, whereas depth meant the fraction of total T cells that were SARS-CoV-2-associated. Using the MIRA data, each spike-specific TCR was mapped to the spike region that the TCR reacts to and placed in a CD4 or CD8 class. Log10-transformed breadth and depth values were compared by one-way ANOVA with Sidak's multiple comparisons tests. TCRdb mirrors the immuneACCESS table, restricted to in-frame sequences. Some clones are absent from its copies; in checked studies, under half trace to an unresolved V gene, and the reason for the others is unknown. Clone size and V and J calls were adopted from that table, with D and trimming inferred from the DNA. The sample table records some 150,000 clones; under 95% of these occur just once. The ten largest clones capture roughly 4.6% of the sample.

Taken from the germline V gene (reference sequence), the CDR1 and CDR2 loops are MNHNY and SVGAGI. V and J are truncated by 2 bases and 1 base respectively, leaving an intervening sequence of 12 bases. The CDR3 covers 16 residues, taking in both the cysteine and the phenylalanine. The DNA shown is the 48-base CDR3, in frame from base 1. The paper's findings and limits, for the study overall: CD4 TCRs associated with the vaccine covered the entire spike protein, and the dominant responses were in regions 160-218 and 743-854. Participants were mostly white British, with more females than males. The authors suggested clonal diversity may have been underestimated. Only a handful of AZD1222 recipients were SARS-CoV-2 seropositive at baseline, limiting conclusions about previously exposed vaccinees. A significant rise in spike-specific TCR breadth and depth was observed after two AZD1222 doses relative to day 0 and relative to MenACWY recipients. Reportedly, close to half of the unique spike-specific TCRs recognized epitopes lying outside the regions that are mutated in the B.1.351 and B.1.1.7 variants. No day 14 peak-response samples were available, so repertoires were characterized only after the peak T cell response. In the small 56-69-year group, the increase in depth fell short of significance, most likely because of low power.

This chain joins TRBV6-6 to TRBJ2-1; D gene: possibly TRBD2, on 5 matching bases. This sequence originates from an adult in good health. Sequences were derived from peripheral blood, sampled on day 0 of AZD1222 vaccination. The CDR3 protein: CASSYLRRRSYNEQFF. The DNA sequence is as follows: TGTGCCAGCAGTTACCTCCGGAGGCGGTCCTACAATGAGCAGTTCTTC.